Listed here is a single TCR beta chain. TCRB transcripts that were expressed got sequenced, as all of the isolated RNA had been reverse transcribed. The read count averaged about 3.57 million across naive, central memory and regulatory T cell samples. Using immunoSEQ multiplex PCR, the repertoire was profiled, and TCRdb retains in-frame clones only, with some absent. The repertoire holds 250,000 to 400,000 clones, with 14% as singletons. The data were obtained in a study of beta chain features in type 1 diabetes. The V and J ends lost 5 bases and 5 bases respectively, with 18 bases between them. CDR1 is SGHTA, CDR2 FQGTGA, per germline. The CDR3 totals 16 residues.

V is TRBV7-3 and J is TRBJ2-2; perhaps TRBD1 as D (5 bases). The sample comprised central memory CD4+ T cells from blood. The source of this sequence is a man aged 25-45 years in good health. The CDR3 DNA is TGTGCCAGCAGCCACCGAACGACAGTAAGGACCGGGGAGCTGTTTTTT. It translates to CASSHRTTVRTGELFF.